The source of this T cell receptor (beta chain) is a study of control samples from healthy donors and cancer patients. Here immunoSEQ multiplex PCR was the method, and the copy in TCRdb shows in-frame clones only, minus some. Of roughly 200,000 clones in the sample, around 94% were seen once. This clonotype originated in a man aged 45-65 years in good health. Sequences were obtained from blood.

CDR3 in amino acids: CASSLGASFNTEAFF. The CDR3 DNA reads as TGCGCCAGCAGCTTGGGCGCCAGCTTTAACACTGAAGCTTTCTTT. V usage is TRBV5-1 and J usage is TRBJ1-1; D uncertain. Germline-derived CDR1 and CDR2 are SGHRS and YFSETQ. The CDR3 runs to 15 residues. V was cut by 0 bases and J by 2 bases, with 11 bases left in between. Together with reference TRBV5-1 and TRBJ1-1, the CDR3 gives the full variable domain: KAGVTQTPRYLIKTRGQQVTLSCSPISGHRSVSWYQQTPGQGLQFLFEYFSETQRNKGNFPGRFSGRQFSNSRSEMNVSTLELGDSALYLCASSLGASFNTEAFFGQGTRLTVV.